Included here is one T cell receptor beta chain sequence, with context. Unmatched junction bases numbered 10, after V lost 4 bases and J lost 3 bases. The germline V gene has CDR1 LGHDT and CDR2 YNNKEL (reference sequence). The CDR3 consists of 17 residues. This specimen belongs to a study of blood T cell repertoires in COVID-19. Study in general: T cells, B-cell-depleted T cells, or PBMCs supplied cDNA or gDNA.

Assay used: immunoSEQ multiplex PCR; TCRdb lists only in-frame clones, some missing. The table records 200,000 to 300,000 clones, 65% to 90% of them present only once. Cohort 3 donors were reported recovered after two negative PCRs, clearance, or symptom resolution. The chain recombines TRBV3-1 (or the pseudogene TRBV3-2) with TRBJ2-3; 10 bases are a match to TRBD2. The TCR was taken from a man between 35 and 55 years old who had recovered from COVID-19. Input material: PBMCs or T cells enriched from blood (not recorded which). CDR3 region: CASSLFSGGIWTDTQYF. The CDR3 coding sequence is TGTGCCAGCAGCCTCTTTAGCGGGGGGATTTGGACAGATACGCAGTATTTT.